This TCR beta chain was found in a study of early T cells in non-severe SARS-CoV-2 infection. Overall study: Whole-blood bulk RNA, unsorted, was sequenced, and chains were unpaired.

CDR3 length: 12 residues. The ends lost 6 bases at V and 7 bases at J; junction bases unmatched: 5. TCRdb passed the 5' RACE reads through MiXCR, listing each CDR3 protein once. The sample contains about 76,000 distinct CDR3 sequences, 11% of which appear only once. V is TRBV12-3 or TRBV12-4 and J is TRBJ2-7; 8 bases align to TRBD1. Sample: whole blood. The clonotype comes from an adult who was a healthcare worker with PCR-confirmed SARS-CoV-2 infection or an uninfected control (not recorded which). The CDR3 loop reads CASRRTGREQYF. DNA for the CDR3: TGTGCCAGCAGGAGGACAGGGCGTGAGCAGTACTTC.